The sequence of this T cell receptor (beta chain) was determined in a study of blood T cell repertoires in COVID-19. Background on the study: The study drew acute and convalescent COVID-19 samples from the United States, Italy and Spain. The analysed material was cDNA or gDNA that came from T cells, B-cell-depleted T cells, or PBMCs.

Those enrolled, adults aged about 18 to 95 years, came from about two dozen US areas. Some clones are missing from TCRdb's copy, which holds only in-frame ones; the method was immunoSEQ multiplex PCR. This sample has approximately 330,000 clones, with approximately 86% found just once. The V gene lost 7 bases and the J gene lost 2 bases, with 21 bases spanning the gap. Germline values: CDR1 MDHEN, CDR2 SYDVKM. The CDR3 is 17 residues long. The V gene is TRBV28, the J gene TRBJ1-3; D unresolved. The sequenced sample was PBMCs or T cells enriched from blood (not recorded which). The TCR comes from a woman between 40 and 50 years old with acute COVID-19. CDR3 DNA sequence: TGTGCCAGCACCTTGGGAGGTATCTGGTTCGCTGGAAACACCATATATTTT. This gives the protein CASTLGGIWFAGNTIYF.